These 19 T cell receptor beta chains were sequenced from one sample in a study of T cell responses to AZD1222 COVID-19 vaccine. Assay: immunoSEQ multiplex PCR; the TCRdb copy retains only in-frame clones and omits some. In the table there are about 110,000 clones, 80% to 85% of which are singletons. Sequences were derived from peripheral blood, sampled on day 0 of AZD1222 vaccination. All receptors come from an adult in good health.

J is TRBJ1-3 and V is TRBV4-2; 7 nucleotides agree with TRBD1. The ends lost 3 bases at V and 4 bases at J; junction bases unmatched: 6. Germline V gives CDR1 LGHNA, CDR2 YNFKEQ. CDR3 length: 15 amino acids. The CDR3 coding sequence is TGTGCCAGCAGCCAGTCAACAGGGGTCGGAAACACCATATATTTT. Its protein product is CASSQSTGVGNTIYF.

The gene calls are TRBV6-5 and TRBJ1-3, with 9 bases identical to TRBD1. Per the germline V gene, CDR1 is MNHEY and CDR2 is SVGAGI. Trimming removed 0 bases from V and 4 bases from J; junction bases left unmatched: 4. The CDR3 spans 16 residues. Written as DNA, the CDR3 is TGTGCCAGCAGTTACTCTGGACAGGGGTCGGGAAACACCATATATTTT. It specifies CASSYSGQGSGNTIYF.

CDR3 sequence: CASSDGRSQNTEAFF. CDR3 bases: TGTGCCAGCAGTGACGGACGGAGCCAGAACACTGAAGCTTTCTTT. V is TRBV2 and J is TRBJ1-1, with D unclear. Germline loops: CDR1 SNHLY, CDR2 FYNNEI. V lost 3 bases to trimming and J lost 1 base, with 12 bases between them. This CDR3 is 15 amino acids long.

CDR3 bases: TGTGCCAGCAGCTTTCAAGGAGGGACAGTAACCTACGAGCAGTACTTC. It specifies CASSFQGGTVTYEQYF. This chain links TRBV7-9 with TRBJ2-7; D perhaps matches TRBD1 (7 bases). The CDR3 consists of 16 residues. The V end lost 3 bases, the J end lost 2 bases, and 17 bases lay between the germline ends. Per the germline V gene, CDR1 is SEHNR and CDR2 is FQNEAQ (reference sequence).

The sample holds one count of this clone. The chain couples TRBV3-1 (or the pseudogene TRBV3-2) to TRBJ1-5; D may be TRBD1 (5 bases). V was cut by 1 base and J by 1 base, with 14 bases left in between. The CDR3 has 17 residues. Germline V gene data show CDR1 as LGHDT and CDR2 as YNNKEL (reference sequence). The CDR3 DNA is TGTGCCAGCAGCCAAGGAGTAGTAGGGACCAGCAATCAGCCCCAGCATTTT. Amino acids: CASSQGVVGTSNQPQHF.

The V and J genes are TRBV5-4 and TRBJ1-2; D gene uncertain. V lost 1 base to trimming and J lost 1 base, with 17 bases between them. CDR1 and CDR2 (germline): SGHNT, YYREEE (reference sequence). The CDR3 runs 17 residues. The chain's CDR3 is CASSLTTEISFNYGYTF. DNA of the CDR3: TGTGCCAGCAGCTTGACCACAGAGATCTCCTTTAACTATGGCTACACCTTC.

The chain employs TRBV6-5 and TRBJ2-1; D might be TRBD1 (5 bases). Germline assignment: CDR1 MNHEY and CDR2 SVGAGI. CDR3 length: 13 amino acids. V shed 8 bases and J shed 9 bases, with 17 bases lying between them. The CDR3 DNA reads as TGTGCCAGCGGCAGGCCTTCTAGGGGTGAGCAGTTCTTC. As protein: CASGRPSRGEQFF.

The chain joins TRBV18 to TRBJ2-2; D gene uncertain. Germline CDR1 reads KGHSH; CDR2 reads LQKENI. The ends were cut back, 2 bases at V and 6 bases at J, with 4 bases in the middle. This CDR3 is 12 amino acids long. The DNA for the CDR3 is TGTGCCAGCTCACCAAGTGCCGGGGAGCTGTTTTTT. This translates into CASSPSAGELFF.

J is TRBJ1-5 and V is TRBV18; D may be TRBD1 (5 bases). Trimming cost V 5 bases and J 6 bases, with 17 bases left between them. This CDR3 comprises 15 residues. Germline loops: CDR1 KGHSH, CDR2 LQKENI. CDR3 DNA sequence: TGTGCCAGCTCAGCTCTAGGGGATCATGCTCAGCCCCAGCATTTT. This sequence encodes CASSALGDHAQPQHF.

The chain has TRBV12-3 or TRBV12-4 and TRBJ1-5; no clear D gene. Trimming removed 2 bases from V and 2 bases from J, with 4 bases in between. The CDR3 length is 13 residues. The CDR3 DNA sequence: TGTGCCAGCAGTTTATTTGGCAATCAGCCCCAGCATTTT. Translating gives CASSLFGNQPQHF.

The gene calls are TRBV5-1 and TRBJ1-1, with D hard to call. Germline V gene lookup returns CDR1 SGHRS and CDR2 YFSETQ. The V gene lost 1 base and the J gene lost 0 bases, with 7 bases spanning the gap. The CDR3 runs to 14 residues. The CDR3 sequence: CASSLRSMNTEAFF. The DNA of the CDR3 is TGCGCCAGCAGCTTGCGTTCAATGAACACTGAAGCTTTCTTT.

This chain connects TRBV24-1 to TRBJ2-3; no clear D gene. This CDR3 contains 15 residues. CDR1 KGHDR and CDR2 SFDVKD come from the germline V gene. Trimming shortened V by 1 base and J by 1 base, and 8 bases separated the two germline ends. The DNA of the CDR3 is TGTGCCACCAGTGATTTTGGGTTTCGCACAGATACGCAGTATTTT. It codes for CATSDFGFRTDTQYF.

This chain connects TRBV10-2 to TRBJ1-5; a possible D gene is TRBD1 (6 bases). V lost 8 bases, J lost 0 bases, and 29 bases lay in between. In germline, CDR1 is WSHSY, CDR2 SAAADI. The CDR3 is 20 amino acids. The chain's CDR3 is CASGEDRYSKRNYSNQPQHF. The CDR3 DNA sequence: TGCGCCAGCGGAGAGGACAGATATAGTAAAAGGAACTATAGCAATCAGCCCCAGCATTTT.

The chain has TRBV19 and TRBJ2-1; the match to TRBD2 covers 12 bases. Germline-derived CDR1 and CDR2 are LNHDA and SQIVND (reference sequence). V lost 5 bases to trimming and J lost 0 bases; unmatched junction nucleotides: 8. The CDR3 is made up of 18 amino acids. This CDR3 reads CASSPLAGGGSSYNEQFF. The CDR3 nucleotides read TGTGCCAGTAGTCCACTAGCGGGAGGCGGGAGCTCCTACAATGAGCAGTTCTTC.

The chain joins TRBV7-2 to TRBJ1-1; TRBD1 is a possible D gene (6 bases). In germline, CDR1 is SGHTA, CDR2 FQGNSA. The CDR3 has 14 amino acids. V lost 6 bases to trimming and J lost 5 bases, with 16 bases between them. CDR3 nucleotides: TGTGCCAGCAGTTTAACCCAGGGGAGTACTGAAGCTTTCTTT. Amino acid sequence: CASSLTQGSTEAFF.

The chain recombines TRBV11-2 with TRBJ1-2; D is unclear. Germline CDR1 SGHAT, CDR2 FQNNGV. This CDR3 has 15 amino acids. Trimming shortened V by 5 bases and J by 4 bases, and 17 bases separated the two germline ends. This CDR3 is CASSPLRAGGYGYTF. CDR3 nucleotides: TGTGCCAGCAGCCCGCTACGGGCGGGCGGCTATGGCTACACCTTC.

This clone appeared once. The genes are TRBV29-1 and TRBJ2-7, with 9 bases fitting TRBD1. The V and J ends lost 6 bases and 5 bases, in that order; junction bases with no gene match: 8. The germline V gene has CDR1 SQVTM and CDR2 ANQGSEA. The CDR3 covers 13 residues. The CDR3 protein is CSVVGQGRHEQYF. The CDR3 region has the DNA TGCAGCGTGGTCGGACAGGGGCGCCACGAGCAGTACTTC.

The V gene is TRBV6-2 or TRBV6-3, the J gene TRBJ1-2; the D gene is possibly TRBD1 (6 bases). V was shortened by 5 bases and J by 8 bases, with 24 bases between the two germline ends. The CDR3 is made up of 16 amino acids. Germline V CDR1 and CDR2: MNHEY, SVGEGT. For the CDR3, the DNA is TGTGCCAGCAGTGGGGGGGGACATTCGAGAGGCTTCGGCTACACCTTC. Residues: CASSGGGHSRGFGYTF.

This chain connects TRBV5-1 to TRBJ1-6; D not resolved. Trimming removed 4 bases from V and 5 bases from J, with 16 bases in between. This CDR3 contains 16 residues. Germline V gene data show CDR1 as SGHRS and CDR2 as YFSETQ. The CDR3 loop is CASSKGGSANNSPLHF. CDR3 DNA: TGCGCCAGCAGCAAGGGAGGGTCGGCTAATAATTCACCCCTCCACTTT.